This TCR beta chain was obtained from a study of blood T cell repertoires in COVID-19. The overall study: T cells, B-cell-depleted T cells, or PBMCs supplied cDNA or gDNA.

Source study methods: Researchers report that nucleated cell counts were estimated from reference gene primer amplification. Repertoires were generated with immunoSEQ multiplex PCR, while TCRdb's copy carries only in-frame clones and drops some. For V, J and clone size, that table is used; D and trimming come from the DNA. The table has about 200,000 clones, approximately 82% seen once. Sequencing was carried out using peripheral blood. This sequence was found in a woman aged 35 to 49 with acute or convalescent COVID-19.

The DNA of the CDR3 is TGCGCCAGCAGCCAGGGACTATCTAACTATGGCTACACCTTC. The encoded protein is CASSQGLSNYGYTF. The chain carries TRBV4-1 and TRBJ1-2, with TRBD1 as a possible D gene (5 bases). CDR3 length equals 14 residues. V gave up 3 bases and J gave up 0 bases, with 8 bases separating them. CDR1 MGHRA and CDR2 YSYEKL come from the germline V gene.